This T cell receptor beta chain was sequenced during a study of CD8 T cells in Susac syndrome (dated by TCRdb to 2018 to 2020). Regarding the research as a whole: Among the Susac syndrome patients who were sequenced, clinically active disease was present in more than five and clinical remission was observed in fewer than 10. Susac syndrome patients were therapy-naive, on corticosteroids (some also receiving IVIg), or on IVIg alone at blood withdrawal. Whether CD8+ T cell activation and differentiation in Susac syndrome was antigen driven was tested using repertoire sequencing. Here is what the overall study found, with its caveats: In the CD4+ T cell repertoire of Susac syndrome patients, clonal expansion was not detected. The number of individuals in the TCR sequencing and HLA analysis was recognized as being relatively small.

RNA was extracted using the RNeasy kit, and roughly 0.45 to 1 ug of the RNA was reverse transcribed with random hexamers. The immunoSEQ multiplex PCR assay, covering 54 Vbeta and 13 Jbeta segments, was used to amplify TCR beta CDR3 regions. PCR amplification bias was corrected using a synthetic template baseline for primer optimization and computational correction. In the original analysis: Reads were annotated to V, D and J genes per IMGT and analyzed with immunoSEQ Analyzer, keeping only productive sequences. Clonality was computed as one minus Shannon entropy normalized by log2 of the number of productive unique sequences. Public and private clones were assessed among the 100 most prevalent clones of each patient and control. Clones were defined as Susac-specific when absent from the healthy and MS cohorts, from about 1,100 published viral clones and from other ImmuneACCESS disease sequences. In TCRdb, the public reads were trimmed at Q25 with fastp and aligned with MiXCR, with productive beta chains retained. Merged by CDR3 protein, the rows form single entries marked with the most common genes and DNA. The V and J calls follow TCRdb's processing rather than the paper's. The sample table contains some 210,000 distinct CDR3 sequences; only one count was recorded for about 94% of them. The ten biggest clones cover approximately 0.15% of the sample.

Peripheral blood CD8+ and CD4+ T cells from healthy donors, Susac syndrome patients and multiple sclerosis patients were profiled using high-throughput TCR beta sequencing. Susac syndrome patients met recently defined diagnostic criteria for definite or probable disease. Bulk CD8+ and CD4+ T cells were purified by magnetic negative isolation, while CD8+ TEMRA cells were enriched using FACS. Blood was drawn into EDTA tubes, processed within 24 hours, and PBMCs were isolated by density gradient centrifugation. PBMCs destined for TCR sequencing were cryopreserved in liquid nitrogen and later thawed in a 37 °C water bath. Purity of sorted or isolated CD4+, CD8+ and CD8+ TEMRA cells was at least 90%. From cysteine to phenylalanine, the CDR3 is 16 amino acids long. Here the CDR3 DNA is all that survives: 48 bases in frame from base 1. The germline V gene encodes CDR1 MNHNS and CDR2 SASEGT. The V and J ends are trimmed by 2 bases and 0 bases, leaving 13 bases between them.

This clonotype has just one count. The antigen it binds to is not known. Per-base qualities were not stored, and no clone one base away is much larger. Resting on one read, the evidence is weak. This chain joins TRBV6-1 to TRBJ1-1, with the D gene uncertain. This clonotype was obtained from a human donor with Susac syndrome. Sequencing was carried out using CD4+ T cells from PBMCs. The sequenced DNA is TGTGCCAGCAGTGAAATCAGTGCACCCGTGAACACTGAAGCTTTCTTT. This encodes CASSEISAPVNTEAFF.